Sequencing of this TCR beta chain was carried out in a study of early T cells in non-severe SARS-CoV-2 infection. CDR1 and CDR2 (germline): MGHRA, YSYEKL. With 1 base removed from V and 5 bases from J, the gap between germline ends came to 18 bases. There are 17 residues in the CDR3. TCRdb fed the 5' RACE reads into MiXCR, producing one record per CDR3 protein. Of approximately 30,000 distinct CDR3 sequences detected, approximately 4.2% appear once; the ten largest clones hold 9% to 14%. Ten or more counts support this clonotype. The chain has TRBV4-1 and TRBJ2-1, with a tentative D call TRBD1 (5 bases). The TCR comes from an adult who was a healthcare worker with PCR-confirmed SARS-CoV-2 infection or an uninfected control (not recorded which). Sample: whole blood. This chain's CDR3 is CASSQGSQGRRDNEQFF. The CDR3 DNA reads TGCGCCAGCAGCCAAGGGTCGCAGGGCCGTCGGGACAATGAGCAGTTCTTC.